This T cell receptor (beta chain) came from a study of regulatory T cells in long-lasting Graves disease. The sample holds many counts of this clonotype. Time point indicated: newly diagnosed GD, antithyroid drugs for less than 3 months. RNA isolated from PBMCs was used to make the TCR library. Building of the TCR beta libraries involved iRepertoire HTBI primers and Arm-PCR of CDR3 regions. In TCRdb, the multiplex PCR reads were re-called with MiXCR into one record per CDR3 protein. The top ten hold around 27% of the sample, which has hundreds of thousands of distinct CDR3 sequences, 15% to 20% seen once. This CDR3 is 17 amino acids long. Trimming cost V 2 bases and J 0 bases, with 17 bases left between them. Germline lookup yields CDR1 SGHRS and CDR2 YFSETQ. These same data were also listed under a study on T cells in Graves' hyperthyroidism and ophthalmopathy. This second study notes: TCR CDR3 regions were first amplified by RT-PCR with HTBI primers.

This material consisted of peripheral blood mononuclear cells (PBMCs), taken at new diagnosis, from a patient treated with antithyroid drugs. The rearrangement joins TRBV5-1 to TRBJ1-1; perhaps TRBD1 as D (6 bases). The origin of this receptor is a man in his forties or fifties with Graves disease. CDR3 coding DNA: TGCGCCAGCAGCTTCGTAGGGGGAAGCTCAATGAACACTGAAGCTTTCTTT. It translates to CASSFVGGSSMNTEAFF.